This T cell receptor (beta chain) comes out of a study of cytomegalovirus exposure and HLA in healthy donors. Regarding this clone: Its specificity is not known.

The CDR3 contains 14 residues. Germline V gives CDR1 SGHTA, CDR2 FQGNSA. With 0 bases clipped from V and 6 bases from J, the junction kept 3 bases outside the gene matches. Both 60 Vbeta primers and 13 Jbeta primers went into the PCR. How the authors handled the data: There were around 80 million unique TCR beta chains by a later count, and approximately 12 million of them were shared. Assay used: immunoSEQ multiplex PCR; TCRdb lists only in-frame clones, some missing. The V and J calls and the clone size are those of that table, but D and trimming were determined from the DNA. This sample has about 180,000 clones, with 70% to 80% found just once. General study findings and limits: The productive fraction for most TCR beta V segments was about 90% or about 30% in an earlier analysis. It was in a later analysis that TCR association rates were seen to vary by HLA locus, highest for DRB1 and lowest for HLA-C.

The clonotype originates from a man aged 25 to 40 in good health and CMV-seronegative. Material: PBMCs. The gene calls are TRBV7-2 and TRBJ1-2; 8 nucleotides line up with TRBD1. The DNA for the CDR3 is TGTGCCAGCAGCTTAGCCAGGGGGCTCGATGGCTACACCTTC. The encoded protein is CASSLARGLDGYTF.